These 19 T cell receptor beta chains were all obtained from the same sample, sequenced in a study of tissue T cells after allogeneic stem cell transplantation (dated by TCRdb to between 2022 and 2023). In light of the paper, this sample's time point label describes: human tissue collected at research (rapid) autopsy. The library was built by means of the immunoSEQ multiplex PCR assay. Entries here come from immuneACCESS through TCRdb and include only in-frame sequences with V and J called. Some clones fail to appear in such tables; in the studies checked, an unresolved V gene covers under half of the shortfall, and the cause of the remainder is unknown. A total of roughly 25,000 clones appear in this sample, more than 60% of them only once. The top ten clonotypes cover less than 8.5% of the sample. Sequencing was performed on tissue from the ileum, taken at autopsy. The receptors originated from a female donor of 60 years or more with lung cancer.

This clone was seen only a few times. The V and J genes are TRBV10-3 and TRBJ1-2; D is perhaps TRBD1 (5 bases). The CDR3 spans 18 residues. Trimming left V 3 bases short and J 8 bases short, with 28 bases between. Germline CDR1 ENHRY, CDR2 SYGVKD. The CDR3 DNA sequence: TGTGCCATCAGTGAAAGATCTCTCGTTGACAGACCGACTATGGGCTACACCTTC. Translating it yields CAISERSLVDRPTMGYTF.

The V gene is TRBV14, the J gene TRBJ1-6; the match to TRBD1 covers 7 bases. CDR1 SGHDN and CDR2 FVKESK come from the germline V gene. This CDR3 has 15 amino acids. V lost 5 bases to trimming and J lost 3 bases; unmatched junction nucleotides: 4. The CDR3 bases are TGTGCCAGCAGCGCCCGACAGGGCTATAATTCACCCCTCCACTTT. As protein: CASSARQGYNSPLHF.

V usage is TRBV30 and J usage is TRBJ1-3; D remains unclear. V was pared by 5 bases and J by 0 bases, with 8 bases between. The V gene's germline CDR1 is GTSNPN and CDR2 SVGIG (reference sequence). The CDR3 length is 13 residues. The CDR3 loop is CAWSFDSGNTIYF. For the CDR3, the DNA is TGTGCCTGGTCATTCGACTCTGGAAACACCATATATTTT.

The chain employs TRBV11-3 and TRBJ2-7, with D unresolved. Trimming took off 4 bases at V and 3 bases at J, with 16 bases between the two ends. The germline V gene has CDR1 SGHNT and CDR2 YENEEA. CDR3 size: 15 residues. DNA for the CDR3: TGTGCCAGCAGCTCCCAAGGCGCGGAGTACTACGAGCAGTACTTC. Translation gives CASSSQGAEYYEQYF. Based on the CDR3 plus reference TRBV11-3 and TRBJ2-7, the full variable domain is EAGVVQSPRYKIIEKKQPVAFWCNPISGHNTLYWYLQNLGQGPELLIRYENEEAVDDSQLPKDRFSAERLKGVDSTLKIQPAELGDSAVYLCASSSQGAEYYEQYFGPGTRLTVT.

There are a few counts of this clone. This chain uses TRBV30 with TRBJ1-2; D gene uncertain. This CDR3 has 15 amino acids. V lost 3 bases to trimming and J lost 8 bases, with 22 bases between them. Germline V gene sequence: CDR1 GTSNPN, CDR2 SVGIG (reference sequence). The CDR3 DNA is TGTGCCTGGAGGTCCGGGCGCCAGGTGGGAGCGGGCTACACCTTC. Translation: CAWRSGRQVGAGYTF.

DNA for the CDR3: TGTGCCAGCAGGGCGGGGGTAGGACAGGGGAACGAGCAGTACTTC. This translates into CASRAGVGQGNEQYF. The chain joins TRBV6-6 to TRBJ2-7; 9 bases are shared with TRBD1. The CDR3 loop spans 15 amino acids. The J segment lost 5 bases and the V segment lost 6 bases, leaving 11 bases of the junction unmatched. The V gene's germline CDR1 is MNHNY and CDR2 SVGAGI (reference sequence).

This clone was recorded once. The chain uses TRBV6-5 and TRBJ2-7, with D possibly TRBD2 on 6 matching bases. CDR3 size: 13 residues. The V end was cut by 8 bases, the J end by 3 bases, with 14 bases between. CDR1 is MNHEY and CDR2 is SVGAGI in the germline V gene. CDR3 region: CASRKGTRYEQYF. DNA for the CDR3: TGTGCCAGCCGGAAGGGGACTCGCTACGAGCAGTACTTC.

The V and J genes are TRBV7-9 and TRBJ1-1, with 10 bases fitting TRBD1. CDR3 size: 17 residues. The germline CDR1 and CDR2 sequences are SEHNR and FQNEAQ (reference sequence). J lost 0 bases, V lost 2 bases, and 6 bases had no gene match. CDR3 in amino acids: CASSLSGQGYLNTEAFF. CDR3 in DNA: TGTGCCAGCAGCTTATCGGGACAGGGGTACTTGAACACTGAAGCTTTCTTT.

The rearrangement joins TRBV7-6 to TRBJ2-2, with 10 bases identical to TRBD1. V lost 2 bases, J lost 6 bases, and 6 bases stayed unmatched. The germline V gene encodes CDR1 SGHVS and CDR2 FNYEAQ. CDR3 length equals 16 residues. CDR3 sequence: CASSLLGQGVSGELFF. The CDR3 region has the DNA TGTGCCAGCAGCTTACTAGGACAGGGGGTGTCCGGGGAGCTGTTTTTT.

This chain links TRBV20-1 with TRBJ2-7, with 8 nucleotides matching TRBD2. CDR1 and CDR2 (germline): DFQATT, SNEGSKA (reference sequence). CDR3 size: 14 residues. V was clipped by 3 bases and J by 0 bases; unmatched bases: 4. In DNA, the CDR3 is TGCAGTGCTAGTAGGCGGGGGGTCTCCTACGAGCAGTACTTC. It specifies CSASRRGVSYEQYF.

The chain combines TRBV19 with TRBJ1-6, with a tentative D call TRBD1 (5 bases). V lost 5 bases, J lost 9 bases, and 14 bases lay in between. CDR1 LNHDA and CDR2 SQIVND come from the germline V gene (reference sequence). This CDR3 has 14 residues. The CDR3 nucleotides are TGTGCCAGTAGTCCCCCCCACAGGTCTTCACCCCTCCACTTT. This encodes CASSPPHRSSPLHF.

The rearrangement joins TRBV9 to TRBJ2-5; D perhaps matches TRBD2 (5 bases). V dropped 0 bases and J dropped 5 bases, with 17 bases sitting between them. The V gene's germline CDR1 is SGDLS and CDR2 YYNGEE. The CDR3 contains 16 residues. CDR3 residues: CASSVDDGVRLETQYF. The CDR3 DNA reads TGTGCCAGCAGCGTAGACGACGGGGTGCGCCTGGAGACCCAGTACTTC.

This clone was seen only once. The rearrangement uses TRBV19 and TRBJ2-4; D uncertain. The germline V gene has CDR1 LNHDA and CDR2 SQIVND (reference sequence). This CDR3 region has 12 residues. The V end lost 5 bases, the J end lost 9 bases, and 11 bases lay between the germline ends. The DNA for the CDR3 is TGTGCCAGTAGTGACTCGCCTGCCATTCAGTACTTC. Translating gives CASSDSPAIQYF.

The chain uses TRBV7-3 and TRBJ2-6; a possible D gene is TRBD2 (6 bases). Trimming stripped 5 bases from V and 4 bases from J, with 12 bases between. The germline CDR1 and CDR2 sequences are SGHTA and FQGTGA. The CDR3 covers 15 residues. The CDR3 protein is CASSPRGLGANVLTF. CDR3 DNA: TGTGCCAGCAGCCCGCGGGGTCTCGGGGCCAACGTCCTGACTTTC.

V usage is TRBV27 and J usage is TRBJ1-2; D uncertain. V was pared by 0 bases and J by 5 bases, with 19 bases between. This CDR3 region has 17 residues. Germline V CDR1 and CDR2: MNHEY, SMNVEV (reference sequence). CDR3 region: CASSLSSLLMSGYGYTF. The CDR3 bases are TGTGCCAGCAGTTTATCGTCGCTTTTGATGTCGGGGTATGGCTACACCTTC.

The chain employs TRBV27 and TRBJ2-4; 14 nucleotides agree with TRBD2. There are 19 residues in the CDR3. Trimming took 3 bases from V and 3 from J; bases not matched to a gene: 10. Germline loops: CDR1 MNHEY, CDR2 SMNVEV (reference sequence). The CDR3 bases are TGTGCCAGCAGTTTGGGGACTAGCGGGAGCCGTTTGGTCAAAAACATTCAGTACTTC. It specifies CASSLGTSGSRLVKNIQYF.

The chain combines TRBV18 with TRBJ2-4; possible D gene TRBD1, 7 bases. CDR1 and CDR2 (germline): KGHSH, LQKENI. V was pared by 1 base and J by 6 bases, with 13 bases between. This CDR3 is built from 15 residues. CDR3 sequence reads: CASSPRRQGGNIQYF. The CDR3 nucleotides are TGTGCCAGCTCACCACGTAGACAGGGAGGAAACATTCAGTACTTC. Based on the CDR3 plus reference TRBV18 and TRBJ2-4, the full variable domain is NAGVMQNPRHLVRRRGQEARLRCSPMKGHSHVYWYRQLPEEGLKFMVYLQKENIIDESGMPKERFSAEFPKEGPSILRIQQVVRGDSAAYFCASSPRRQGGNIQYFGAGTRLSVL.

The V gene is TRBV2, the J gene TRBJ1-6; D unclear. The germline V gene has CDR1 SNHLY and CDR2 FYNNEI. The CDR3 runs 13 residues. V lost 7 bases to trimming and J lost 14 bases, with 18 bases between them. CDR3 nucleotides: TGTGCCAGCAAGGAGGGATGGCCGGGGTCCCTCCACTTT. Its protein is CASKEGWPGSLHF.

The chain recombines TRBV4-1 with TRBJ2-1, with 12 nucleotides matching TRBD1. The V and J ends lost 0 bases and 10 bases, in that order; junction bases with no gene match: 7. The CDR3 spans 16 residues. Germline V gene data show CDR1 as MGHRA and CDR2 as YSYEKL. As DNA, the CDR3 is TGCGCCAGCAGCCAAGATCCCGGGACAGGGGGCTTGGAGCAGTTCTTC. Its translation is CASSQDPGTGGLEQFF.